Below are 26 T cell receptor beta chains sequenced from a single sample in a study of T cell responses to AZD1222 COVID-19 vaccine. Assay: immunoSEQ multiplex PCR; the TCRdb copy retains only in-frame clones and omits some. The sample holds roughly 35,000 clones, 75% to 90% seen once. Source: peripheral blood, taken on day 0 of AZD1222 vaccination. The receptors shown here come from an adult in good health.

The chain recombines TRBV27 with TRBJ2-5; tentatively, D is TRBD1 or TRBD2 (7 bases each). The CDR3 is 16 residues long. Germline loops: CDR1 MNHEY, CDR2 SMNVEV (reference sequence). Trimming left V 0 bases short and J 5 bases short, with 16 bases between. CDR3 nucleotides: TGTGCCAGCAGTTTATCGAGGCAGGGGGGGTGGGAGACCCAGTACTTC. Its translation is CASSLSRQGGWETQYF.

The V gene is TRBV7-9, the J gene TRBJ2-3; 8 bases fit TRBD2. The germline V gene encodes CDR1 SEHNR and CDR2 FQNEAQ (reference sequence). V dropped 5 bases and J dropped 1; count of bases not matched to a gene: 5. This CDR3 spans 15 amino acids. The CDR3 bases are TGTGCCAGCAGCCTGATGGGACTAGGCACAGATACGCAGTATTTT. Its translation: CASSLMGLGTDTQYF.

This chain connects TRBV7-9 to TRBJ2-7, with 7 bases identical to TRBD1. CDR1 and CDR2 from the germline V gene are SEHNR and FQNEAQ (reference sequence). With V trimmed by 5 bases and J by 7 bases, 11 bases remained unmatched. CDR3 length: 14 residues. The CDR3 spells CASSPGTAPLEQYF. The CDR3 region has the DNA TGTGCCAGCAGCCCCGGGACAGCCCCGTTGGAGCAGTACTTC.

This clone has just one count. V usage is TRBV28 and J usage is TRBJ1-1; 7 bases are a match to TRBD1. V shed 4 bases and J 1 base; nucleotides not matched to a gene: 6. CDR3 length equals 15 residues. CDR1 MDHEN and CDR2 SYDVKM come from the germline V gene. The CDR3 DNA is TGTGCCAGCAGTTCCATAGGGACAGCGAACACTGAAGCTTTCTTT. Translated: CASSSIGTANTEAFF.

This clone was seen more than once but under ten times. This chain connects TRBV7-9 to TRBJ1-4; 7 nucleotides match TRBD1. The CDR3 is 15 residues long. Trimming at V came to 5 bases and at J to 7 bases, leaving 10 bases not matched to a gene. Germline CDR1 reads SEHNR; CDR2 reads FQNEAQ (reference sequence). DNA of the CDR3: TGTGCCAGCAGCAAGTCCACAGGGGATGCTGAAAAACTGTTTTTT. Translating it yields CASSKSTGDAEKLFF.

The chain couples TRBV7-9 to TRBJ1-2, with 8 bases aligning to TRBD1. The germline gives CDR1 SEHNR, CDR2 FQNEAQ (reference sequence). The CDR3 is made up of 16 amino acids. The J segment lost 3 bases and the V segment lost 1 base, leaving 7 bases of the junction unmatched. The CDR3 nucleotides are TGTGCCAGCAGCTTAGGCAGGGGGCAAGTAGACTATGGCTACACCTTC. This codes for CASSLGRGQVDYGYTF. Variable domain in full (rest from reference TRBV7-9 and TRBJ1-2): DTGVSQNPRHKITKRGQNVTFRCDPISEHNRLYWYRQTLGQGPEFLTYFQNEAQLEKSRLLSDRFSAERPKGSFSTLEIQRTEQGDSAMYLCASSLGRGQVDYGYTFGSGTRLTVV.

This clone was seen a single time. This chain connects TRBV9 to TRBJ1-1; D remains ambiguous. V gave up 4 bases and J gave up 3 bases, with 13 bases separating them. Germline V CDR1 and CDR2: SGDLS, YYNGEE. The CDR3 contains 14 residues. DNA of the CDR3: TGTGCCAGCAGCAGATCGGCGTACTACACTGAAGCTTTCTTT. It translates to CASSRSAYYTEAFF.

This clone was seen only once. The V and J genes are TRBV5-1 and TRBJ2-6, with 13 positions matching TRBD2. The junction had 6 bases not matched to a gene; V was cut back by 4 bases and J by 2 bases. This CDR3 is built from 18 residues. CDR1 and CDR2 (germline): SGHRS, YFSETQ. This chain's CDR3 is CASSTGLAGSAGANVLTF. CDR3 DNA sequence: TGCGCCAGCAGCACGGGACTAGCGGGATCAGCTGGGGCCAACGTCCTGACTTTC. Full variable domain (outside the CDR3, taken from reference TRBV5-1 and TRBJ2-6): KAGVTQTPRYLIKTRGQQVTLSCSPISGHRSVSWYQQTPGQGLQFLFEYFSETQRNKGNFPGRFSGRQFSNSRSEMNVSTLELGDSALYLCASSTGLAGSAGANVLTFGAGSRLTVL.

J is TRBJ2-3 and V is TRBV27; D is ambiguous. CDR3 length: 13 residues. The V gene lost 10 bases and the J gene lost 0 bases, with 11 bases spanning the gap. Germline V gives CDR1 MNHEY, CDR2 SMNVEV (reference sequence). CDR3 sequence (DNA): TGTGCCACCTGGGTCCCTAGCACAGATACGCAGTATTTT. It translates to CATWVPSTDTQYF.

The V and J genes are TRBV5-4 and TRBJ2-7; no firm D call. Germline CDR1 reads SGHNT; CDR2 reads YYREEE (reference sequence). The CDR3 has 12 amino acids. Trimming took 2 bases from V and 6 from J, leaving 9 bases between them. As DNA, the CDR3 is TGTGCCAGCAGCTTTCCCTATAGCGAGCAGTACTTC. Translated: CASSFPYSEQYF.

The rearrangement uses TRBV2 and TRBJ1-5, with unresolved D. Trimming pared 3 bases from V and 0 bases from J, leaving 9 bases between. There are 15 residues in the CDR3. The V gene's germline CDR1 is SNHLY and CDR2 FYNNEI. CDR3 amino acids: CASSEGTFSNQPQHF. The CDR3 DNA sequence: TGTGCCAGCAGTGAGGGCACCTTTAGCAATCAGCCCCAGCATTTT.

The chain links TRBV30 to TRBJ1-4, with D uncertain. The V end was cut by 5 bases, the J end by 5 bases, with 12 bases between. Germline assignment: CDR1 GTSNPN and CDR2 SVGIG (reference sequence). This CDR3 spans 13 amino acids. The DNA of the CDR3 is TGTGCCTGGGAGGAGAGACCCAATGAAAAACTGTTTTTT. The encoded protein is CAWEERPNEKLFF.

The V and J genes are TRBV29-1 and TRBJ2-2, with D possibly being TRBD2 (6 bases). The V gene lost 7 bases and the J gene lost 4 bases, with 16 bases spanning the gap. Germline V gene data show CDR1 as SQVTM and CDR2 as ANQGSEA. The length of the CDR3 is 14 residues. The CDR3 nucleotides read TGCAGCGGGGTCGGGAGTTCGTCCACCGGGGAGCTGTTTTTT. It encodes CSGVGSSSTGELFF.

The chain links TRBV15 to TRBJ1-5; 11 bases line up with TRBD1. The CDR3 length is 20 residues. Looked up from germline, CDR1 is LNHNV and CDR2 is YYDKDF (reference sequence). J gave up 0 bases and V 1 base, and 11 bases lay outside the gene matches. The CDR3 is CATSRAKGTGGFLSNQPQHF. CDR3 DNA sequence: TGTGCCACCAGCAGAGCCAAGGGGACAGGGGGTTTCCTTAGCAATCAGCCCCAGCATTTT.

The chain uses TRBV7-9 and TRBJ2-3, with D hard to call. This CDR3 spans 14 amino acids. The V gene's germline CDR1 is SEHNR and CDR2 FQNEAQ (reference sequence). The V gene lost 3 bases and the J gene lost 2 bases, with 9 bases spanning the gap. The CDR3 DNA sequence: TGTGCCAGCAGCTTCCGGTCCACCACAGATACGCAGTATTTT. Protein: CASSFRSTTDTQYF.

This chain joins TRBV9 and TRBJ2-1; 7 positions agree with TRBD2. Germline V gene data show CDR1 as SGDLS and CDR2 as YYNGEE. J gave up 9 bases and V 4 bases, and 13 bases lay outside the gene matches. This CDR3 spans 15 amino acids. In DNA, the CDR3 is TGTGCCAGCAGCCCTAAGCCGGGACTATCCCCTGAGCAGTTCTTC. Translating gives CASSPKPGLSPEQFF.

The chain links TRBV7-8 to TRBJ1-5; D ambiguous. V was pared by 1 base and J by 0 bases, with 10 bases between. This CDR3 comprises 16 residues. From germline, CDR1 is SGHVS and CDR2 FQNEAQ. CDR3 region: CASSLEPLYSNQPQHF. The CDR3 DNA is TGTGCCAGCAGCTTAGAACCCCTATATAGCAATCAGCCCCAGCATTTT.

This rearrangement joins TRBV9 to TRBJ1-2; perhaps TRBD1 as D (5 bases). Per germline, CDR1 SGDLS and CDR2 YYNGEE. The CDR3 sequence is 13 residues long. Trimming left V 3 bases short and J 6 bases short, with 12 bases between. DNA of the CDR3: TGTGCCAGCAGCGGCCCCAGGGAAGATGGCTACACCTTC. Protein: CASSGPREDGYTF. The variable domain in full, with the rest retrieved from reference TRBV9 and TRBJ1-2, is DSGVTQTPKHLITATGQRVTLRCSPRSGDLSVYWYQQSLDQGLQFLIQYYNGEERAKGNILERFSAQQFPDLHSELNLSSLELGDSALYFCASSGPREDGYTFGSGTRLTVV.

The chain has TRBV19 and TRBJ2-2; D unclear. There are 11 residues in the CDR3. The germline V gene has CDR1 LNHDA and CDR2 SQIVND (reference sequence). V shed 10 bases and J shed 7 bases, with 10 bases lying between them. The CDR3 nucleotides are TGTGCCATCGGTGACCTCGGGGAGCTGTTTTTT. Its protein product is CAIGDLGELFF.

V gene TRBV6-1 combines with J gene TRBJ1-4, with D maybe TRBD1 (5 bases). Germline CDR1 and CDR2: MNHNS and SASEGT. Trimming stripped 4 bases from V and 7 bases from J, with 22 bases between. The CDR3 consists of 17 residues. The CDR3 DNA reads TGTGCCAGCAGTGGCGCACCCGGGGACCCGGCGGGTGAAAAACTGTTTTTT. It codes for CASSGAPGDPAGEKLFF.

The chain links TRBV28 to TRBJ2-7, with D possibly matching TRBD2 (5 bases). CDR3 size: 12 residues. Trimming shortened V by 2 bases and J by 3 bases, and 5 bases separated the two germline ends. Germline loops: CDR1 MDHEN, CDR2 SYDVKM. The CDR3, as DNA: TGTGCCAGCAGTTTACGGGACTACGAGCAGTACTTC. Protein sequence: CASSLRDYEQYF.

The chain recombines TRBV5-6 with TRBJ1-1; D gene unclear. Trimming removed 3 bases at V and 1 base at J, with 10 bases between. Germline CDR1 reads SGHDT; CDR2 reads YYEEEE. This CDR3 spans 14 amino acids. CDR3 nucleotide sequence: TGTGCCAGCAGCTACCAATCCAGGAACACTGAAGCTTTCTTT. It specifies CASSYQSRNTEAFF.

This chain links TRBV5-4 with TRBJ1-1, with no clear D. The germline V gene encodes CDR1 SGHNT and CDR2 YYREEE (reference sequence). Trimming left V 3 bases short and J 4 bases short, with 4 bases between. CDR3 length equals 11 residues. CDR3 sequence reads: CASSSVTEAFF. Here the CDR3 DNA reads TGTGCCAGCAGCTCCGTCACTGAAGCTTTCTTT.

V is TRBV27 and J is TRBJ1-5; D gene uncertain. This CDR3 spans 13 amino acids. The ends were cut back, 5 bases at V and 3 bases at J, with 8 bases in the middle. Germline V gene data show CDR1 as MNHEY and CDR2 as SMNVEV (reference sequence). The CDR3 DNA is TGTGCCAGCAGTGAGCAGCACAATCAGCCCCAGCATTTT. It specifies CASSEQHNQPQHF.

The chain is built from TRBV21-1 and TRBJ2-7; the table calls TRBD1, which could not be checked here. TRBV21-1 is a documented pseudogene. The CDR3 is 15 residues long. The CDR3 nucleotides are TGTGCCAGCAGCTCAAGGGGCGCAGGCCCCTACGAGCAGTACTTC. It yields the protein CASSSRGAGPYEQYF.

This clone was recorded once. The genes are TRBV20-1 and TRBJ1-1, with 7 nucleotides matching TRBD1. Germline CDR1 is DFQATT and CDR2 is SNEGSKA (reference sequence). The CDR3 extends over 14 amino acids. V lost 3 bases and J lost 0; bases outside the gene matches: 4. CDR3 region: CSASRDSMNTEAFF. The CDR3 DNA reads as TGCAGTGCTAGTAGGGACAGCATGAACACTGAAGCTTTCTTT.